Sequencing of this T cell receptor beta chain was carried out in a study of graft-versus-host responses after intestinal transplantation. About this clone itself: The antigen remains unidentified.

TCRdb keeps only in-frame clones here, not all; method: immunoSEQ multiplex PCR. This table has about 100,000 clones, 87% appearing once. CDR3 length: 15 residues. V lost 2 bases to trimming and J lost 2 bases, with 11 bases between them. Per the germline V gene, CDR1 is MGHRA and CDR2 is YSYEKL. Study-level results: Ileal or blood samples showed some GvH clones first, and such clones were also found in recipient marrow.

J is TRBJ2-3 and V is TRBV4-1, with D possibly matching TRBD2 (5 bases). This clonotype was obtained from a human donor who was the organ donor for an intestinal transplant. The source material was unstimulated CD4+ T cells sorted from spleen or lymph node cells, sampled before transplant. The CDR3: CASSQSQRDTDTQYF. The CDR3 DNA sequence: TGCGCCAGCAGCCAATCTCAGAGGGACACAGATACGCAGTATTTT.